A single sample gave rise to the 6 T cell receptor beta chains below, sequenced in a study of shared clonotypes between healthy human individuals. The data were produced by immunoSEQ multiplex PCR, yet TCRdb's version contains in-frame clones alone and is incomplete. The table has around 1 million clones, roughly 72% seen once; the top ten hold about 1.5%. Material for sequencing was memory CD4+ T cells sorted from blood. This sample's subset: CD45RA-negative fraction. These receptors all stem from a man between 18 and 29 years old in good health.

This clone was seen a handful of times. V gene TRBV6-5 combines with J gene TRBJ2-5; D is unclear. Trimming left V 8 bases short and J 5 bases short, with 24 bases between. CDR1 is MNHEY, CDR2 SVGAGI, per germline. The CDR3 sequence is 16 residues long. CDR3 sequence reads: CASRLGRIALGETQYF. The CDR3 DNA reads as TGTGCCAGCCGTTTAGGAAGGATCGCTCTAGGGGAGACCCAGTACTTC.

The V call is TRBV19, the J call TRBJ2-1; the match to TRBD1 covers 7 bases. Germline values: CDR1 LNHDA, CDR2 SQIVND (reference sequence). The CDR3 loop spans 12 amino acids. V was clipped by 8 bases and J by 6 bases; unmatched bases: 4. CDR3 DNA: TGTGCCAGTGGATCAGGGGGCAATGAGCAGTTCTTC. Amino acid sequence: CASGSGGNEQFF.

V gene TRBV6-6 combines with J gene TRBJ1-4, with a weak D call TRBD1 (5 bases). The CDR3 is made up of 12 amino acids. In germline, CDR1 is MNHNY, CDR2 SVGAGI (reference sequence). V was shortened by 6 bases and J by 8 bases, with 10 bases between the two germline ends. CDR3 sequence reads: CASSPGAEKLFF. The CDR3 bases are TGTGCCAGCAGCCCCGGGGCCGAAAAACTGTTTTTT.

This clone showed up just once. The V call is TRBV29-1, the J call TRBJ2-3, with 8 bases lining up with TRBD2. CDR3 length: 12 amino acids. Germline CDR1 SQVTM, CDR2 ANQGSEA. V lost 7 bases to trimming and J lost 6 bases; unmatched junction nucleotides: 6. In DNA, the CDR3 is TGCAGCGCCGGACTAGCTTCGGATACGCAGTATTTT. Its translation: CSAGLASDTQYF.

The chain combines TRBV5-1 with TRBJ2-2; 10 bases agree with TRBD2. Trimming took 0 bases from V and 5 from J; bases not matched to a gene: 7. Germline CDR1 reads SGHRS; CDR2 reads YFSETQ. The CDR3 sequence is 17 residues long. CDR3 DNA: TGCGCCAGCAGCTTGGCGACTAGCGGGTTCGGGACCGGGGAGCTGTTTTTT. Amino acid sequence: CASSLATSGFGTGELFF.

The CDR3 loop reads CASSLGGTGIYGYTF. The CDR3 region has the DNA TGTGCCAGCAGTTTGGGGGGGACAGGGATCTATGGCTACACCTTC. The chain has TRBV27 and TRBJ1-2; 9 nucleotides line up with TRBD1. This CDR3 comprises 15 residues. Losses at the gene ends were 3 bases for V and 4 bases for J; bases not matched to a gene: 6. The germline V gene has CDR1 MNHEY and CDR2 SMNVEV (reference sequence).